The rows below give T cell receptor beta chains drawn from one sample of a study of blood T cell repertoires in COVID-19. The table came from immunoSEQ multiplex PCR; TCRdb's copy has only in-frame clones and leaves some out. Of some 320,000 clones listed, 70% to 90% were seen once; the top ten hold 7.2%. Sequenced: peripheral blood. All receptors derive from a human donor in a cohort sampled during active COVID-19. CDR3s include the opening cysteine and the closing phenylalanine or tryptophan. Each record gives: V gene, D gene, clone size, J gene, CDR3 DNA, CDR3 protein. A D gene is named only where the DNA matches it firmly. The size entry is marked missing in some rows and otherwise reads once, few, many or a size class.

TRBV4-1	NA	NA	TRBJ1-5	TGCGCCAGCAGCCAAGGTCTAAGCCAGCCCCAGCATTTT	CASSQGLSQPQHF
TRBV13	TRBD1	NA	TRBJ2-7	TGTGCCAGCAGCCGACAGGGCCGAGGGGCCTACGAGCAGTACTTC	CASSRQGRGAYEQYF
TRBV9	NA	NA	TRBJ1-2	TGTGCCAGCAGCGTAGGCATCAGTCTTAACTATGGCTACACCTTC	CASSVGISLNYGYTF
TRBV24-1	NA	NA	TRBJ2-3	TGTGCCACCAGTGCCTCGGGCTCAGTGAGGGTCACAGATACGCAGTATTTT	CATSASGSVRVTDTQYF
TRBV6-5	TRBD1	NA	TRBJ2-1	TGTGCCAGCAGTTCGTGGGACAGGCCCAATGAGCAGTTCTTC	CASSSWDRPNEQFF
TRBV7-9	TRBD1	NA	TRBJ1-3	TGTGCCAGCAGCTCAGGGGGACCGGGAAACACCATATATTTT	CASSSGGPGNTIYF
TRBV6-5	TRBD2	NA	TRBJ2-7	TGTGCCAGCAGTAAGAGCGGGACCTACGAGCAGTACTTC	CASSKSGTYEQYF
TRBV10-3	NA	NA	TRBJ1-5	TGTGCCATCAGTGAGTCCTGGGCCGATTACAATCAGCCCCAGCATTTT	CAISESWADYNQPQHF
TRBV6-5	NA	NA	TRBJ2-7	TGTGCCAGCAACCCAGGGATCTACGAGCAGTACTTC	CASNPGIYEQYF
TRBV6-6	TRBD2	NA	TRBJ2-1	TGTGCCAGCAGTTATCTCAAGCGGGGACTATCCAATGAGCAGTTCTTC	CASSYLKRGLSNEQFF
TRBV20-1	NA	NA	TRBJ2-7	TGCAGTGCTAGTACGGACTCCGACTCCTACGAGCAGTACTTC	CSASTDSDSYEQYF
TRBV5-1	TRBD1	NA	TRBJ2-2	TGCGCCAGCAGCTATAGTACCGGGACAGAGAACACCGGGGAGCTGTTTTTT	CASSYSTGTENTGELFF
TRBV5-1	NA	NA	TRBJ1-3	TGCGCCAGCAGCCCTTCCCTTTCGACAGCGAACCGTAACGGAAACACCATATATTTT	CASSPSLSTANRNGNTIYF
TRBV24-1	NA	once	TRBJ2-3	TGTGCCACCAGTGATGGACTTAGAGCTAGCACAGATACGCAGTATTTT	CATSDGLRASTDTQYF
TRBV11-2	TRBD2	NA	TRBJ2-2	TGTGCCAGCAGCTCTAGCGGGGTAGCGAACACCGGGGAGCTGTTTTTT	CASSSSGVANTGELFF
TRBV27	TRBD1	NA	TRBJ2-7	TGTGCCAGCAGTCCCGGACAGGGGGGGTTCTACGAGCAGTACTTC	CASSPGQGGFYEQYF
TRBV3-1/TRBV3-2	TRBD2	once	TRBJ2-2	TGTGCCAGCAGCCTTCGGGAGGGGAACACCGGGGAGCTGTTTTTT	CASSLREGNTGELFF
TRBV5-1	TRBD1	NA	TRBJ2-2	TGCGCCAGCAGCCTAGGACAGGGGGGAAACACCGGGGAGCTGTTTTTT	CASSLGQGGNTGELFF
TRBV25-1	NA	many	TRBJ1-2	TGTGCCAGCAGTGCCTCCGACACCCCTAACTATGGCTACACCTTC	CASSASDTPNYGYTF
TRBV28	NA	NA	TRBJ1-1	TGTGCCAGCAGTTTTCGACAGCACACTGAAGCTTTCTTT	CASSFRQHTEAFF
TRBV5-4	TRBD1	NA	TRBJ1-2	TGTGCCAGCAGCTTGGGTTCGGGACAGCTTTCTGGCTACACCTTC	CASSLGSGQLSGYTF
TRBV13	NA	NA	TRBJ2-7	TGTGCCAGCAGCTTAGTGACGCGGCAGTCCTACGAGCAGTACTTC	CASSLVTRQSYEQYF
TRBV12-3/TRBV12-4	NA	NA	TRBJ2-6	TGTGCCAGCAGTTTGGGCGGGGCCAACGTCCTGACTTTC	CASSLGGANVLTF
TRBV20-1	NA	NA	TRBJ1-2	TGCAGTGTCCCACAGGGCCATGGCTACACCTTC	CSVPQGHGYTF
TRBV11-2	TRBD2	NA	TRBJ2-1	TGTGCCAGCAGCTTAGCCCTTCCTAGCGGGGGACGGAATGAGCAGTTCTTC	CASSLALPSGGRNEQFF
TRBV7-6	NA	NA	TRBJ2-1	TGTGCCAGCAGCCTCAAACAAGGACTCCCACTAAATGATGAGCAGTTCTTC	CASSLKQGLPLNDEQFF